The following is a T cell receptor (beta chain) sequence with its context. This sample also contains other DNA sequences that code for the same CDR3. This record comes from a study of cytomegalovirus exposure and HLA in healthy donors. This CDR3 contains 12 residues. V was trimmed by 5 bases and J by 1 base, leaving 5 bases between them. Germline V CDR1 and CDR2: SNHLY, FYNNEI. The PCR had 60 Vbeta and 13 Jbeta primers. Clones were sequenced by immunoSEQ multiplex PCR, and TCRdb holds only the in-frame ones, with some missing. The sample shows about 120,000 clones, approximately 80% of them seen only once.

The chain combines TRBV2 with TRBJ1-1; no firm D call. The material sequenced was PBMCs. This clonotype originated in a man between 18 and 29 years old in good health and CMV-seropositive. This chain's CDR3 is CASSLQNTEAFF. The CDR3 DNA follows: TGTGCCAGCAGTTTACAGAACACTGAAGCTTTCTTT.